Listed here are 9 T cell receptor beta chains from one sample, sequenced in a study of T cell changes during pregnancy in multiple sclerosis. Measured with immunoSEQ multiplex PCR; TCRdb has only the in-frame clones, and not every one. The sample records tens of thousands of clones, about 91% being singletons. The sequencing here drew on CD4+ T cells from peripheral blood mononuclear cells, taken before pregnancy. The origin of the receptors is a female donor with multiple sclerosis, enrolled in a pregnancy study.

This chain connects TRBV5-1 to TRBJ2-1; a possible D gene is TRBD2 (6 bases). V lost 0 bases and J 9 bases, leaving 16 bases between the germline ends. The CDR3 sequence is 15 residues long. Germline CDR1 reads SGHRS; CDR2 reads YFSETQ. The CDR3: CASSLDNSGGSEQFF. CDR3 coding DNA: TGCGCCAGCAGCTTGGATAATTCCGGGGGTAGTGAGCAGTTCTTC.

The gene calls are TRBV2 and TRBJ2-3, with D tentatively TRBD2 (6 bases). The CDR3 is 16 amino acids. V lost 6 bases and J 0 bases, leaving 16 bases between the germline ends. Germline CDR1 SNHLY, CDR2 FYNNEI. CDR3 nucleotide sequence: TGTGCCAGCAGCCTTAGACTAGATCCCAGCACAGATACGCAGTATTTT. Encoded protein: CASSLRLDPSTDTQYF.

V is TRBV13 and J is TRBJ2-5; D is possibly TRBD2 (7 bases). This CDR3 contains 17 residues. Between the trimmed V and J ends, which lost 5 bases and 3 bases, there was a span of 22 bases. Germline CDR1 is PRHDT and CDR2 is FYEKMQ (reference sequence). In DNA, the CDR3 is TGTGCCAGCAGCCTCTCGGGGTGGGGGGGCCAAAAAGAGACCCAGTACTTC. This translates into CASSLSGWGGQKETQYF.

The CDR3 region has the DNA TGTGCCAGCAGCTTAGCAAGATCTAATGAAAAACTGTTTTTT. This gives the protein CASSLARSNEKLFF. V usage is TRBV5-6 and J usage is TRBJ1-4; D remains ambiguous. V lost 2 bases to trimming and J lost 3 bases, with 8 bases between them. CDR1 SGHDT and CDR2 YYEEEE come from the germline V gene. This CDR3 has 14 amino acids. Based on the CDR3 plus reference TRBV5-6 and TRBJ1-4, the full variable domain is DAGVTQSPTHLIKTRGQQVTLRCSPKSGHDTVSWYQQALGQGPQFIFQYYEEEERQRGNFPDRFSGHQFPNYSSELNVNALLLGDSALYLCASSLARSNEKLFFGSGTQLSVL.

This clone was detected only once. The CDR3 sequence: CASSSTGLTDTQYF. CDR3 nucleotides: TGCGCCAGCAGCAGTACAGGGTTGACAGATACGCAGTATTTT. V is TRBV5-1 and J is TRBJ2-3; weak D call: TRBD1 (6 bases). The germline V gene encodes CDR1 SGHRS and CDR2 YFSETQ. The CDR3 is 14 residues long. With 4 bases removed from V and 3 bases from J, the gap between germline ends came to 12 bases.

The chain uses TRBV5-8 and TRBJ1-1, with D tentatively TRBD1 (6 bases). There are 15 residues in the CDR3. Per the germline V gene, CDR1 is SGHTS and CDR2 is YDEGEE. The germline V and J ends were trimmed by 6 bases and 0 bases, with 15 bases remaining between them. The CDR3: CASIYSRGVNTEAFF. For the CDR3, the DNA is TGTGCCAGCATTTACAGCAGGGGAGTGAACACTGAAGCTTTCTTT.

V gene TRBV7-2 combines with J gene TRBJ2-1, with D uncertain. Germline-derived CDR1 and CDR2 are SGHTA and FQGNSA. V lost 0 bases to trimming and J lost 3 bases, with 6 bases between them. This CDR3 spans 14 amino acids. The CDR3 is CASSLANSYNEQFF. CDR3 nucleotide sequence: TGTGCCAGCAGCTTAGCGAACAGCTACAATGAGCAGTTCTTC.

The rearrangement uses TRBV7-2 and TRBJ1-2; D ambiguous. V was shortened by 3 bases and J by 6 bases, with 8 bases between the two germline ends. Germline V gene sequence: CDR1 SGHTA, CDR2 FQGNSA. The CDR3 sequence is 12 residues long. This chain's CDR3 is CASSFSGDGYTF. CDR3 DNA sequence: TGTGCCAGCAGCTTTAGCGGGGATGGCTACACCTTC.

The chain employs TRBV2 and TRBJ2-7, with D possibly being TRBD2 (6 bases). CDR3 size: 14 residues. Germline CDR1 and CDR2: SNHLY and FYNNEI. V was clipped by 4 bases and J by 3 bases, with 13 bases between them. CDR3 coding DNA: TGTGCCAGCAGTGCGGGACTGACGTTCTACGAGCAGTACTTC. This translates into CASSAGLTFYEQYF.